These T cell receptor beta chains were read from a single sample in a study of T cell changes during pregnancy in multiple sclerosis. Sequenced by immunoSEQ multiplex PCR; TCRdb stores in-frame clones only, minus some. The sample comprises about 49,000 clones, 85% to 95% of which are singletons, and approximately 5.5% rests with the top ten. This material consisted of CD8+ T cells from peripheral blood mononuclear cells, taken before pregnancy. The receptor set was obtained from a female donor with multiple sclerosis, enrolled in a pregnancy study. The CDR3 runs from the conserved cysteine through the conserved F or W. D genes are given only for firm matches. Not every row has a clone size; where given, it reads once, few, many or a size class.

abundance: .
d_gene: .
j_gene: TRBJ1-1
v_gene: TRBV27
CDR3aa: CASSPGTGTSREAFF
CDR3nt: TGTGCCAGCAGTCCAGGAACCGGGACAAGCCGTGAAGCTTTCTTT

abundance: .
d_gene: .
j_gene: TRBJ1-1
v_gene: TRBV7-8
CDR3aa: CASSIRIYRTENTEAFF
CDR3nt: TGTGCCAGCAGCATTAGGATTTACAGGACCGAGAACACTGAAGCTTTCTTT

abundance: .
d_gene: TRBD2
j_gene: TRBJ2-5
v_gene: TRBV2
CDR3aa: CASSESVTGTSHREETQYF
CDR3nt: TGTGCCAGCAGTGAAAGTGTCACCGGGACTAGCCATCGGGAAGAGACCCAGTACTTC

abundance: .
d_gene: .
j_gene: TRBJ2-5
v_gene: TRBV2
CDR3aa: CATSEVVQETQYF
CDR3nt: TGTGCCACCAGCGAGGTTGTCCAAGAGACCCAGTACTTC

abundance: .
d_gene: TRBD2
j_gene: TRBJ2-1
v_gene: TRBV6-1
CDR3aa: CASSDPRTSGVYNEQFF
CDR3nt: TGTGCCAGCAGTGATCCGAGGACTAGCGGAGTTTACAATGAGCAGTTCTTC

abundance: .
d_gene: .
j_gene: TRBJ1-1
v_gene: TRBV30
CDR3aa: CAWSIGGGNTEAFF
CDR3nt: TGTGCCTGGAGTATCGGTGGTGGGAACACTGAAGCTTTCTTT

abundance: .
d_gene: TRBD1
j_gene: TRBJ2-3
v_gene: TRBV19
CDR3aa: CASSVGTGMPDTQYF
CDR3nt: TGTGCCAGTAGTGTCGGGACAGGGATGCCAGATACGCAGTATTTT

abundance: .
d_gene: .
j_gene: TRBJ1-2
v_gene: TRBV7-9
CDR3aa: CASSLGSGYGYTF
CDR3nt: TGTGCCAGCAGCTTAGGGTCCGGTTATGGCTACACCTTC

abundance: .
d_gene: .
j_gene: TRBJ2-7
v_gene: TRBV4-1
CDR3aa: CASSQDAGYEQYF
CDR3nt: TGCGCCAGCAGCCAAGACGCGGGCTACGAGCAGTACTTC

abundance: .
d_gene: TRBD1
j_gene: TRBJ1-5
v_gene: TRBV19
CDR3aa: CASSIDPDRGGILADQPQHF
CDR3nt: TGTGCCAGTAGTATAGACCCGGACAGGGGAGGGATACTAGCCGATCAGCCCCAGCATTTT

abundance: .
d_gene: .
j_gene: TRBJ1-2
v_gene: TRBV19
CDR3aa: CASSPQGGGRGYTF
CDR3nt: TGTGCCAGTAGTCCCCAGGGCGGGGGAAGAGGCTACACCTTC

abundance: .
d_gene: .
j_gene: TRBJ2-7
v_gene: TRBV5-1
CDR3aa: CASTTWGGHDEQYF
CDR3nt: TGCGCCAGCACCACCTGGGGGGGGCACGACGAGCAGTACTTC

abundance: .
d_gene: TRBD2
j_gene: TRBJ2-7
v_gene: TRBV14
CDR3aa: CASSQGFGGGSYEQYF
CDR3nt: TGTGCCAGCAGCCAAGGGTTTGGCGGGGGGTCCTACGAGCAGTACTTC

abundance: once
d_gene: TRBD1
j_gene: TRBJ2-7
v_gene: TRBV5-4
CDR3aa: CASSSRTGYEQYF
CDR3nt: TGTGCCAGCAGCTCGAGGACAGGCTACGAGCAGTACTTC

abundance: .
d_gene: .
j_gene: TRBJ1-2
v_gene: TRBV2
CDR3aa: CATGRTPYGYTF
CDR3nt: TGTGCCACCGGACGGACTCCTTATGGCTACACCTTC

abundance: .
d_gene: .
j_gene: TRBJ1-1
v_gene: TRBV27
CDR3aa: CASRVGREAFF
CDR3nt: TGTGCCAGCAGGGTGGGGCGGGAAGCTTTCTTT

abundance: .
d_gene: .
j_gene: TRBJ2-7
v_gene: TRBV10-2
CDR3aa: CASSELAARSSYEQYF
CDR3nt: TGCGCCAGCAGTGAGTTAGCGGCGAGGAGCTCCTACGAGCAGTACTTC

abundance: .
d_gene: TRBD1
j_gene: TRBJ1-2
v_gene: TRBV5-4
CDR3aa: CASSSGQGPAYGYTF
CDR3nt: TGTGCCAGCAGCAGTGGACAGGGACCGGCCTATGGCTACACCTTC

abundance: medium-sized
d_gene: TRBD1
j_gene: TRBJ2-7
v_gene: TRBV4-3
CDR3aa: CASSQDPGQGRYEQYF
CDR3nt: TGCGCCAGCAGCCAAGACCCGGGACAGGGAAGGTACGAGCAGTACTTC

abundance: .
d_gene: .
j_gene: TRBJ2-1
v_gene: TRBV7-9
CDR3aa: CASSQGYEQFF
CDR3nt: TGTGCCAGCAGCCAGGGGTATGAGCAGTTCTTC

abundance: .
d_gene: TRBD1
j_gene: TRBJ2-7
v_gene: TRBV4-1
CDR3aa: CASSQRDAGGNAYEQYF
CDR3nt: TGCGCCAGCAGCCAAAGGGACGCAGGGGGCAATGCCTACGAGCAGTACTTC

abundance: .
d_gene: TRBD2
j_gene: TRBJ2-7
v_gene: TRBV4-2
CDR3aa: CASSQDQRGRLAEYYEQYF
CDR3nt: TGTGCCAGCAGCCAAGATCAGAGGGGTCGCCTAGCGGAGTACTACGAGCAGTACTTC

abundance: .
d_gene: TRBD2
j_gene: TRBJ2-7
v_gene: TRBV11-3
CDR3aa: CASSLGLGAGAYEQYF
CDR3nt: TGTGCCAGCAGCTTAGGTCTGGGAGCGGGAGCCTACGAGCAGTACTTC

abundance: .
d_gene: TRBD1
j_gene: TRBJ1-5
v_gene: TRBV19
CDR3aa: CASSIWDRGPDQPQHF
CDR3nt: TGTGCCAGTAGTATATGGGACAGGGGGCCAGATCAGCCCCAGCATTTT

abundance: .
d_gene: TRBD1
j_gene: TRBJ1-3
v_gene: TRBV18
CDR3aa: CASSPRDRGSGNTIYF
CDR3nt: TGTGCCAGCTCACCTCGGGACAGGGGCTCTGGAAACACCATATATTTT

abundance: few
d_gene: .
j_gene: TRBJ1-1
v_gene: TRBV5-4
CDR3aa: CASSSRTGQVEAFF
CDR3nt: TGTGCCAGCAGCTCGCGCACGGGACAAGTCGAAGCTTTCTTT

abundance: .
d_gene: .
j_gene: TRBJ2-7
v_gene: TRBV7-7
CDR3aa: CASSLEGKPYEQYF
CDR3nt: TGTGCCAGCAGCTTAGAGGGGAAACCCTACGAGCAGTACTTC

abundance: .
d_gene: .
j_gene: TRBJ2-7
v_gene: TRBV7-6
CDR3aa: CASSLGRGDEQYF
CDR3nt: TGTGCCAGCAGCTTAGGTAGGGGCGACGAGCAGTACTTC

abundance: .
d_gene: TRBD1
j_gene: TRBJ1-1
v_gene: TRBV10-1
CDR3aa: CASPQYDRGWERTEAFF
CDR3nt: TGCGCCAGCCCCCAATATGACAGGGGGTGGGAGAGGACTGAAGCTTTCTTT

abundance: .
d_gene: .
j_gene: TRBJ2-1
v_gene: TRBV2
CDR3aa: CATRGRVDEQFF
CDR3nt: TGTGCCACTCGGGGAAGGGTCGATGAGCAGTTCTTC

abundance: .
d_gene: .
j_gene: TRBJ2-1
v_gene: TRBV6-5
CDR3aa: CASSTREGVIGQFF
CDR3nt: TGTGCCAGCAGTACACGAGAGGGGGTGATAGGGCAGTTCTTC

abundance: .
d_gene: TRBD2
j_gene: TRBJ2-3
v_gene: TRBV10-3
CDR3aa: CAINQREGRDTQYF
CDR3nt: TGTGCCATCAACCAGCGGGAGGGCCGAGATACGCAGTATTTT

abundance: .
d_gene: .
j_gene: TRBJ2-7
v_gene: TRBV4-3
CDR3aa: CASSQDRVGVDEQYF
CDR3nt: TGCGCCAGCAGCCAGGATCGAGTAGGGGTGGACGAGCAGTACTTC

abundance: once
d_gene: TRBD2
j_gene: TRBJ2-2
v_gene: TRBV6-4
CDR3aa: CASSDPGTSDTGELFF
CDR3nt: TGTGCCAGCAGTGACCCCGGGACTAGCGACACCGGGGAGCTGTTTTTT

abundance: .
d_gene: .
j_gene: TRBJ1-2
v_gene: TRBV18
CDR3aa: CASSPSNNSPYSYGYTF
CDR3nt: TGTGCCAGCTCACCATCCAATAACAGTCCCTATTCCTATGGCTACACCTTC

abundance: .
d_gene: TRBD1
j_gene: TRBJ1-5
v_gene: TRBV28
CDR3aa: CASSFGQGSQPQHF
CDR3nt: TGTGCCAGCAGCTTCGGACAGGGGAGTCAGCCCCAGCATTTT

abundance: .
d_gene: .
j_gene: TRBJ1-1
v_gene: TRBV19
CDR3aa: CASSIPGGLNTEAFF
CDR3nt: TGTGCCAGTAGTATCCCCGGGGGGCTGAACACTGAAGCTTTCTTT

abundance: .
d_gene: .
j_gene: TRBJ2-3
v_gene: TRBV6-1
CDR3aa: CASSEWTDRRTQYF
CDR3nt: TGTGCCAGCAGTGAATGGACCGACCGGAGGACGCAGTATTTT

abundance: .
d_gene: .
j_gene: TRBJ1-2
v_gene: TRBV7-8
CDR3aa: CASSLFLEPRRGYTF
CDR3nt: TGTGCCAGCAGCTTGTTTCTTGAACCCAGGAGGGGCTACACCTTC

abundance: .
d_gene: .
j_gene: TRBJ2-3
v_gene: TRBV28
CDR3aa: CASSLVGGSTDTQYF
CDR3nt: TGTGCCAGCAGTTTAGTAGGCGGCAGCACAGATACGCAGTATTTT

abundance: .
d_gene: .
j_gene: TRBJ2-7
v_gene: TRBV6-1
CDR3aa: CASSEGHGYEQYF
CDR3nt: TGTGCCAGCAGTGAAGGACACGGATACGAGCAGTACTTC

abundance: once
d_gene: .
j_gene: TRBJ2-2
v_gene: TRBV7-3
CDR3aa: CASSLRTGELFF
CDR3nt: TGTGCCAGCAGCTTACGTACCGGGGAGCTGTTTTTT

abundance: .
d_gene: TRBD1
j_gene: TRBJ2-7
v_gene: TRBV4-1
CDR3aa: CASSFQDRTYEQYF
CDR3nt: TGCGCCAGCAGCTTCCAGGACAGGACCTACGAGCAGTACTTC

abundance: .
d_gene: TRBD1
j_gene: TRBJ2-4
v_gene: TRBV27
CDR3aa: CASSATGAKNIQYF
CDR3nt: TGTGCCAGCAGCGCTACAGGGGCGAAAAACATTCAGTACTTC

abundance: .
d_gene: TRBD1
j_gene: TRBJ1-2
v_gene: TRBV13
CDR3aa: CASSQDRVGYGYTF
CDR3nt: TGTGCCAGCAGCCAGGACAGGGTAGGCTATGGCTACACCTTC

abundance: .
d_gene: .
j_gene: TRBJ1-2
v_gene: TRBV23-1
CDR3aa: CASQVEAGSANYGYTF
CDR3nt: TGCGCCAGCCAGGTTGAGGCAGGGTCAGCTAACTATGGCTACACCTTC

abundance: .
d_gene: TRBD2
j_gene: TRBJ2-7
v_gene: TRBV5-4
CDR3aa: CASSWGLGTYEQYF
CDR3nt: TGTGCCAGCAGCTGGGGACTAGGGACCTACGAGCAGTACTTC

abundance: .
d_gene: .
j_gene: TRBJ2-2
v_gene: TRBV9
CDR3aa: CASTLGGGSTGELFF
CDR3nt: TGTGCCAGCACCTTAGGGGGAGGGTCCACCGGGGAGCTGTTTTTT

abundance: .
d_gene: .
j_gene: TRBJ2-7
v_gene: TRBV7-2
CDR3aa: CASSGTGIHEQYF
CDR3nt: TGTGCCAGCAGCGGAACGGGAATCCACGAGCAGTACTTC

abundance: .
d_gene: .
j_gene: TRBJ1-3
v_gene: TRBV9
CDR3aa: CASSAGGGVFEGNTIYF
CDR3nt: TGTGCCAGCAGCGCTGGAGGAGGGGTGTTCGAGGGAAACACCATATATTTT